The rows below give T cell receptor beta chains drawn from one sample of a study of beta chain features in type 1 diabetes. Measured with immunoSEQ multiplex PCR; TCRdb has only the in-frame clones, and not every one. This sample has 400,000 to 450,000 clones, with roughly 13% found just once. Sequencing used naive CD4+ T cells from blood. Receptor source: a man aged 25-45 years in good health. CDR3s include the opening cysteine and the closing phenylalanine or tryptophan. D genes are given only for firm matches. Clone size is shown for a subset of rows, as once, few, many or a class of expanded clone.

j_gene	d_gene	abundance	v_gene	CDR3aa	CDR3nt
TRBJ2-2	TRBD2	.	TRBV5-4	CASPPRGSLAGELFF	TGTGCCAGCCCCCCGCGGGGGTCCCTTGCCGGGGAGCTGTTTTTT
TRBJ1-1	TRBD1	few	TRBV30	CAWSSAGGGNTEAFF	TGTGCCTGGAGTTCAGCAGGGGGCGGGAACACTGAAGCTTTCTTT
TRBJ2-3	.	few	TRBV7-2	CASSPMTLRSADTQYF	TGTGCCAGCAGCCCGATGACTCTGAGAAGCGCAGATACGCAGTATTTT
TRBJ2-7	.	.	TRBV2	CASSPTAQTYEQYF	TGTGCCAGCAGTCCGACAGCCCAAACCTACGAGCAGTACTTC
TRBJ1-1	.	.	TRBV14	CASSRPQGNTEAFF	TGTGCCAGCAGCCGCCCACAGGGCAACACTGAAGCTTTCTTT
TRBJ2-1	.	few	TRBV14	CASSRPGGGKINEQFF	TGTGCCAGCAGCCGACCCGGGGGCGGGAAAATCAATGAGCAGTTCTTC
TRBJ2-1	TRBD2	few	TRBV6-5	CASRKPSGSYNEQFF	TGTGCCAGCAGAAAGCCTAGCGGCTCCTACAATGAGCAGTTCTTC
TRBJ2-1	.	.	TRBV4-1	CASSQSYSGPEQFF	TGCGCCAGCAGCCAAAGCTACTCTGGTCCTGAGCAGTTCTTC
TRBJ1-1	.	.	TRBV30	CAWSGLNTEAFF	TGTGCCTGGAGCGGTTTGAACACTGAAGCTTTCTTT
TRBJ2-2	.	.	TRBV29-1	CSVEETVGPPGELFF	TGCAGCGTTGAAGAAACAGTGGGTCCCCCAGGGGAGCTGTTTTTT
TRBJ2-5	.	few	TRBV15	CATSRDFVGQETQYF	TGTGCCACCAGCAGAGATTTCGTAGGGCAAGAGACCCAGTACTTC
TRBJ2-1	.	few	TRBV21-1	CASSKSPSQTYNEQFF	TGTGCCAGCAGCAAATCCCCTAGCCAAACCTACAATGAGCAGTTCTTC
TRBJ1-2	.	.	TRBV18	CASSPPRPNGYTF	TGTGCCAGCTCACCACCCAGGCCGAATGGCTACACCTTC
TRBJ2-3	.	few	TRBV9	CASSVELNTDTQYF	TGTGCCAGCAGCGTAGAACTAAACACAGATACGCAGTATTTT
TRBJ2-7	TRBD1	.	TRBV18	CASSHDKGTGAGEQYF	TGTGCCAGCTCACACGATAAAGGGACAGGGGCAGGGGAGCAGTACTTC
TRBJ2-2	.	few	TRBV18	CASSPLLGTGELFF	TGTGCCAGCTCACCACTCCTAGGAACCGGGGAGCTGTTTTTT
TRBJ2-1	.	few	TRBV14	CASSPGRGSYNEQFF	TGTGCCAGCAGCCCGGGCCGAGGGTCGTACAATGAGCAGTTCTTC
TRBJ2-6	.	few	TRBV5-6	CASSFGDQRANVLTF	TGTGCCAGCAGCTTTGGCGACCAGAGGGCCAACGTCCTGACTTTC
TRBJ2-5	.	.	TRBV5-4	CASSLRTTGPETQYF	TGTGCCAGCAGCTTGAGGACCACCGGGCCCGAGACCCAGTACTTC
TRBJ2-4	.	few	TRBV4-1	CVSSQSGLAKNIQYF	TGCGTCAGCAGCCAATCGGGACTAGCCAAAAACATTCAGTACTTC
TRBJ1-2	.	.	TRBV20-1	CSARDLSGYTF	TGCAGTGCTAGAGATCTCAGTGGCTACACCTTC
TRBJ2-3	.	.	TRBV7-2	CASSFRAGTDTQYF	TGTGCCAGCAGCTTTCGAGCGGGTACAGATACGCAGTATTTT
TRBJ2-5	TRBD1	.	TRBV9	CASSTSGQGARETQYF	TGTGCCAGCAGCACAAGTGGACAGGGGGCCCGAGAGACCCAGTACTTC
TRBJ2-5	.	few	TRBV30	CAWIRDLGETQYF	TGTGCCTGGATCCGGGACCTGGGAGAGACCCAGTACTTC
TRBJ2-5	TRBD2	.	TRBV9	CASSVGLATETQYF	TGTGCCAGCAGCGTCGGACTAGCCACAGAGACCCAGTACTTC
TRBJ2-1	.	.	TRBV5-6	CASSPAGLAWQFF	TGTGCCAGTTCGCCCGCGGGACTTGCCTGGCAGTTCTTC
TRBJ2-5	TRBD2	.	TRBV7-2	CASSLAGLAGVETQYF	TGTGCCAGCAGCTTGGCGGGACTAGCGGGGGTGGAGACCCAGTACTTC
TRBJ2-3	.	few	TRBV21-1	CASLPTVDSTDTQYF	TGTGCCAGCCTGCCAACGGTGGATAGCACAGATACGCAGTATTTT
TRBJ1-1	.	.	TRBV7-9	CASSLGRGNTEAFF	TGTGCCAGCAGCTTAGGAAGAGGGAACACTGAAGCTTTCTTT
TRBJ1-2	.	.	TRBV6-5	CASSYAESYGYTF	TGTGCCAGCAGTTACGCAGAAAGCTATGGCTACACCTTC
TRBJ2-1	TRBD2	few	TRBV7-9	CASSFLFGGGTDYNEQFF	TGTGCCAGCAGCTTCCTATTTGGGGGAGGGACGGATTACAATGAGCAGTTCTTC
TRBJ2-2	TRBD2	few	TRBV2	CASREGLAGTGELFF	TGTGCCAGCAGAGAAGGACTAGCGGGCACCGGGGAGCTGTTTTTT
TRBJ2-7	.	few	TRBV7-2	CASSSYSYEQYF	TGTGCCAGCAGCTCCTACTCCTACGAGCAGTACTTC
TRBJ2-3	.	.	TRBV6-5	CASKSSQGDTQYF	TGTGCCAGCAAATCCTCCCAAGGCGATACGCAGTATTTT
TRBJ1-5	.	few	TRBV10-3	CATHPAGEQPQHF	TGTGCCACTCACCCGGCGGGGGAGCAGCCCCAGCATTTT
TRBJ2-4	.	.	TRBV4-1	CASSQGDRTENIQYF	TGCGCCAGCAGCCAGGGGGACCGGACCGAAAACATTCAGTACTTC
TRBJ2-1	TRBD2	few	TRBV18	CASSRTGASGRASYNEQFF	TGTGCCAGCTCACGAACCGGGGCTAGCGGGAGGGCCTCCTACAATGAGCAGTTCTTC
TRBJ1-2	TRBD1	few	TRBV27	CASSFTGGYGYTF	TGTGCCAGCAGTTTTACAGGGGGTTATGGCTACACCTTC
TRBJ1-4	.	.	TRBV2	CASRINEKLFF	TGTGCCAGCAGAATCAATGAAAAACTGTTTTTT
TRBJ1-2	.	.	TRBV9	CASSARRGHGYTF	TGTGCCAGCAGCGCCCGCCGAGGGCATGGCTACACCTTC
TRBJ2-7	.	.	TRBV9	CASSVGEKRLYEQYF	TGTGCCAGCAGCGTAGGCGAAAAACGCCTCTACGAGCAGTACTTC
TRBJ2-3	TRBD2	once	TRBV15	CATSRDPLIGLAGGGDTQYF	TGTGCCACCAGCAGAGATCCGTTGATAGGGCTAGCGGGAGGAGGAGATACGCAGTATTTT
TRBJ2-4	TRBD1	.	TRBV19	CASSIAGQGVGKNIQYF	TGTGCCAGTAGTATAGCCGGACAGGGAGTGGGCAAAAACATTCAGTACTTC
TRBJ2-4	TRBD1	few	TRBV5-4	CASSVRQGKNIQYF	TGTGCCAGCAGCGTCAGACAGGGAAAAAACATTCAGTACTTC
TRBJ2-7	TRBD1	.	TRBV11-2	CASSSWTGTNEQYF	TGTGCCAGCAGCTCCTGGACAGGGACAAACGAGCAGTACTTC
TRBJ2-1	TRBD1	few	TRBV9	CASSPDRGSYNEQFF	TGTGCCAGCAGTCCCGACAGGGGCTCCTACAATGAGCAGTTCTTC